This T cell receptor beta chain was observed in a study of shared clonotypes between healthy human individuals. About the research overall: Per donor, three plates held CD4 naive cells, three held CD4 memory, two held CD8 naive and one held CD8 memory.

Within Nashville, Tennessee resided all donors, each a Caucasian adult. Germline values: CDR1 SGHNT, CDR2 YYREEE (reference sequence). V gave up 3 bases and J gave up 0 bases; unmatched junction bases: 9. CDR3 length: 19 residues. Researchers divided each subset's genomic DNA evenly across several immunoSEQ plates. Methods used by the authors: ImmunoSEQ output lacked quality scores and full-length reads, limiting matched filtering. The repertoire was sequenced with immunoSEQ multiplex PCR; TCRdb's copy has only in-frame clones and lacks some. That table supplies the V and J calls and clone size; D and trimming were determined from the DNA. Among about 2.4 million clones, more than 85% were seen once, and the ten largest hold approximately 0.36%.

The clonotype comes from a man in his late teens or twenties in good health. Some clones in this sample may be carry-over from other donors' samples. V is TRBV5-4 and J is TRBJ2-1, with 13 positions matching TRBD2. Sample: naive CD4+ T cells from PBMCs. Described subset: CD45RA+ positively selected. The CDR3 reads CASSSPPGLAGSSYNEQFF. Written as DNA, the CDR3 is TGTGCCAGCAGCTCTCCTCCGGGACTAGCGGGAAGCTCCTACAATGAGCAGTTCTTC.